This T cell receptor beta chain was identified in a study of blood T cell repertoires in COVID-19. Study-level background: Samples came from the United States, Italy and Spain, spanning acute and convalescent COVID-19.

V shed 2 bases and J shed 8 bases, with 13 bases lying between them. Germline lookup yields CDR1 SGHRS and CDR2 YFSETQ. The CDR3 runs to 13 residues. Profiling relied on immunoSEQ multiplex PCR, and the TCRdb table lists in-frame clones only, not all of them. The sample contains fewer than 400,000 clones, more than 70% of which appear only once. Sequenced: peripheral blood. The clonotype comes from a man younger than 45 with active or convalescent COVID-19. The chain couples TRBV5-1 to TRBJ1-2, with D tentatively TRBD1 (5 bases). The CDR3 nucleotides are TGCGCCAGCAGCTTTGGGGGGACGGGCGGCTACACCTTC. This codes for CASSFGGTGGYTF.